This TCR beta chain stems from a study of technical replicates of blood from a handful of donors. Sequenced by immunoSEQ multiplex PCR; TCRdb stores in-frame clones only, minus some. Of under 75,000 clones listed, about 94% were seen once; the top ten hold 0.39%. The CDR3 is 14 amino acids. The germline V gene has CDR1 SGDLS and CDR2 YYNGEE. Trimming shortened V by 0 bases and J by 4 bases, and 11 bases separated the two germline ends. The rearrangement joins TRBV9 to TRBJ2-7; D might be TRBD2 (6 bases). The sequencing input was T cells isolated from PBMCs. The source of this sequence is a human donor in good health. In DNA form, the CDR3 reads TGTGCCAGCAGCGTAGGCGGGGAGGAATACGAGCAGTACTTC. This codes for CASSVGGEEYEQYF.